The clone carrying this T cell receptor beta chain has more than one count but fewer than ten. Researchers prepared the TCRbeta library using unique molecular identifiers, the study reports. TCRdb reprocessed the PCR reads with MiXCR, giving one entry per CDR3 protein. The sample lists about 510,000 distinct CDR3 sequences; roughly 10% were seen once. These data originate in a study of T-cell reconstitution after alpha-beta-depleted transplantation in children. V lost 7 bases and J lost 0; bases outside the gene matches: 7. The germline V gene encodes CDR1 SQVTM and CDR2 ANQGSEA. This CDR3 has 15 amino acids.

This TCR derives from a female patient aged 2-9 years who had a stem cell transplant for aplastic anemia, so the T cells may come from the graft donor. The sequencing used PBMCs, mostly from graft donor cells, collected 180 days after TCRalphabeta/CD19-depleted stem cell transplant. The chain uses TRBV29-1 and TRBJ2-1; 9 nucleotides match TRBD2. The CDR3 nucleotides are TGCAGCGCTCGACTAGCGGCTAGCTCCTACAATGAGCAGTTCTTC. Its translation is CSARLAASSYNEQFF.